This TCR beta chain came from a study of STAT5B mutations in CD4+ large granular lymphocyte leukemia. Findings and caveats of the study: Compared with healthy controls (2/35), patient top clones favored TRBV06 (8/27).

This clone was observed a single time. Its antigen is unknown. Healthy controls were blood donor buffy coats. The survey-level immunoSEQ assay was used. Some clones are missing from TCRdb's copy, which holds only in-frame ones; the method was immunoSEQ multiplex PCR. The sample includes about 40,000 clones, roughly 80% seen only once; the top ten take 3.6%. Germline V gene data show CDR1 as SGHNT and CDR2 as YENEEA. The CDR3 is 12 residues long. The V gene lost 6 bases and the J gene lost 8 bases, with 13 bases spanning the gap. Specimen: CD4+ T cells from blood buffy coats. The TCR was taken from a human donor in good health. This chain joins TRBV11-3 and TRBJ1-1; D is undetermined. The CDR3 spells CASRNLAREAFF. CDR3 sequence (DNA): TGTGCCAGCAGAAACCTTGCGAGGGAAGCTTTCTTT.